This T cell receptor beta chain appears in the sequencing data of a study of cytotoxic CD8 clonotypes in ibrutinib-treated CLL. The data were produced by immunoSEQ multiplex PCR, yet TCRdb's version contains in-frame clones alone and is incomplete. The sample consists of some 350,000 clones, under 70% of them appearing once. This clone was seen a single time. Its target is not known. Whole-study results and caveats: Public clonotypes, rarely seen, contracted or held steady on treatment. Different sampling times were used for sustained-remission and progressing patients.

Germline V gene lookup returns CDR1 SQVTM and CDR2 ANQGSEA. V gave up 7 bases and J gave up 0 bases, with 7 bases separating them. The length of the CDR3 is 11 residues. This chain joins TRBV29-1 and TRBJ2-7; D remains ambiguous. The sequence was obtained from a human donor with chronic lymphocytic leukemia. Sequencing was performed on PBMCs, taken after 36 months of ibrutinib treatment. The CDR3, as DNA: TGCAGCGGGATGAACTCCTACGAGCAGTACTTC. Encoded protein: CSGMNSYEQYF.